The rows below give T cell receptor beta chains drawn from one sample of a study of T cell repertoires in cytomegalovirus infection. These TCRs' antigens remain unknown. TCRdb independently ran MiXCR on the reads; one entry per CDR3 protein. Found here are about 920,000 distinct CDR3 sequences, roughly 30% of them singletons; the top ten hold around 15%. The starting material was cultured CD8+ T cells from PBMCs, obtained from culture after CMV antigen stimulation. The receptors here all came from a human donor in good health (CMV status not recorded). Some clones in this sample may be carry-over from other donors' samples. The CDR3 runs from the conserved cysteine through the conserved F or W. The D gene is left open where the match is weak. Clone size, where shown, is once, few, many, or a class for clones that have expanded.

TRBJ2-2	12	.	few	TRBV27	CASSATPGELFF	TGTGCCAGCAGTGCGACCCCGGGGGAGCTGTTTTTT
TRBJ2-3	15	TRBD1	many	TRBV7-2	CASSFGTGGPDTQYF	TGTGCCAGCAGCTTTGGGACAGGGGGCCCAGATACGCAGTATTTT
TRBJ1-1	14	.	few	TRBV9	CASSASQGGTEAFF	TGTGCCAGCAGCGCTTCACAGGGCGGAACTGAAGCTTTCTTT
TRBJ1-1	15	.	few	TRBV2	CASSVGEILRTEAFF	TGTGCCAGCAGTGTCGGAGAGATCCTGAGGACTGAAGCTTTCTTT
TRBJ2-7	15	.	.	TRBV19	CASSIGGDTLYEQYF	TGTGCCAGTAGTATAGGAGGAGACACACTCTACGAGCAGTACTTC
TRBJ2-2	15	.	.	TRBV18	CASSSGIRGTGELFF	TGTGCCAGCTCTTCCGGGATCAGGGGCACCGGGGAGCTGTTTTTT
TRBJ1-5	15	.	few	TRBV6-1	CASSPLAHSNQPQHF	TGTGCCAGCAGCCCCTTGGCCCATAGCAATCAGCCCCAGCATTTT
TRBJ2-2	13	.	few	TRBV12-3/TRBV12-4	CASSLINSGELFF	TGTGCCAGCAGTTTGATTAATTCTGGGGAGCTGTTTTTT
TRBJ2-1	15	TRBD2	.	TRBV4-2	CASSQEYSGGDEQFF	TGTGCCAGCAGCCAAGAGTACAGCGGGGGCGATGAGCAGTTCTTC
TRBJ2-1	14	.	.	TRBV27	CASSLANSYNEQFF	TGTGCCAGCAGTTTGGCAAACAGTTACAATGAGCAGTTCTTC
TRBJ2-1	15	TRBD1	few	TRBV6-5	CASRPRQGLLNEQFF	TGTGCCAGCAGACCCCGACAGGGGCTTCTGAATGAGCAGTTCTTC
TRBJ2-2	12	.	.	TRBV10-2	CASSHRNGELFF	TGCGCCAGCAGCCACAGGAACGGGGAGCTGTTTTTT
TRBJ1-1	12	.	.	TRBV10-1	CASSDGSGAAFF	TGCGCCAGCAGTGATGGATCGGGAGCAGCTTTCTTT
TRBJ2-1	13	.	.	TRBV12-3/TRBV12-4	CASNPGLLNEQFF	TGTGCCAGCAACCCGGGACTTCTCAATGAGCAGTTCTTC
TRBJ2-5	17	.	many	TRBV6-1	CASSRLTTGGPQETQYF	TGTGCCAGCAGTCGTTTAACTACCGGGGGACCCCAAGAGACCCAGTACTTC
TRBJ1-1	14	.	many	TRBV7-9	CASSLGSLNTEAFF	TGTGCCAGCAGTTTAGGTAGCTTGAACACTGAAGCTTTCTTT
TRBJ2-5	15	TRBD1	.	TRBV28	CASSLGQGVIETQYF	TGTGCCAGCAGTTTAGGTCAGGGGGTCATAGAGACCCAGTACTTC
TRBJ2-2	16	TRBD2	.	TRBV6-6	CASSYLGGEVTGELFF	TGTGCCAGCAGTTACTTGGGAGGGGAGGTCACCGGGGAGCTGTTTTTT
TRBJ2-1	15	.	many	TRBV7-6	CASSYYIENYNEQFF	TGTGCCAGCAGCTATTACATAGAAAACTACAATGAGCAGTTCTTC
TRBJ2-1	15	TRBD2	few	TRBV6-1	CASTELAGGLDEQFF	TGTGCCAGCACCGAACTAGCGGGGGGGCTCGATGAGCAGTTCTTC
TRBJ2-2	19	TRBD1	few	TRBV28	CASRFLGQGIIGSTGELFF	TGTGCCAGCAGGTTCTTGGGACAGGGTATAATCGGATCCACCGGGGAGCTGTTTTTT
TRBJ2-3	20	TRBD2	.	TRBV11-2	CASSLDAPPVAGRGTDTQYF	TGTGCCAGCAGCTTAGATGCCCCCCCAGTAGCGGGGCGGGGCACAGATACGCAGTATTTT